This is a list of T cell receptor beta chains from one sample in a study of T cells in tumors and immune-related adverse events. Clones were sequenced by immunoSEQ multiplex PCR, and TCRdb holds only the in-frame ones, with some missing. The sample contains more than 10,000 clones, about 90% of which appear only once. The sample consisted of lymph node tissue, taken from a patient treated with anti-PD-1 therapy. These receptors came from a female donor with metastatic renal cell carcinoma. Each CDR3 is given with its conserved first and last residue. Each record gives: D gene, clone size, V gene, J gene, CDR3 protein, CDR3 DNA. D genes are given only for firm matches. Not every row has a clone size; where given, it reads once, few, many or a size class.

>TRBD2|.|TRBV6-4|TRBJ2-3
CASSGKTSGGTDTQYF
TGTGCCAGCAGTGGGAAGACTAGCGGGGGCACAGATACGCAGTATTTT
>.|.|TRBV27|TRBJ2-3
CASSPTPIGDTQYF
TGTGCCAGCAGTCCGACCCCTATCGGAGATACGCAGTATTTT
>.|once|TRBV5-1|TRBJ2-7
CASSDGGLAYEQYF
TGCGCCAGCAGCGACGGAGGATTGGCCTACGAGCAGTACTTC
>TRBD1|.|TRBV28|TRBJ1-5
CASNTGEMPQHF
TGTGCCAGCAATACAGGGGAGATGCCCCAGCATTTT
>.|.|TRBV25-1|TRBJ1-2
CASAPPGGYGYTF
TGTGCCAGCGCCCCCCCCGGGGGCTATGGCTACACCTTC
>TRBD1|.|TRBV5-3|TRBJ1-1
CARSPQGAWTEAFF
TGTGCCAGAAGCCCACAGGGGGCATGGACTGAAGCTTTCTTT
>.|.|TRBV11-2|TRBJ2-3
CASSSRRGAFPDTQYF
TGTGCCAGCAGCTCACGTCGCGGGGCCTTCCCAGATACGCAGTATTTT
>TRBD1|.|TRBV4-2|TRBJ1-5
CASSLRTGQGVFQPQHF
TGTGCCAGCAGCCTTCGAACTGGACAGGGGGTCTTCCAGCCCCAGCATTTT
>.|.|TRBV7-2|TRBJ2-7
CASSYDMTYEQYF
TGTGCCAGCAGCTATGACATGACCTACGAGCAGTACTTC
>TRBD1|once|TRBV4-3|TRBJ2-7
CASSQDRRREQYF
TGCGCCAGCAGCCAGGACAGGCGCCGGGAGCAGTACTTC
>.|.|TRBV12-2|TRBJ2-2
CASRFPSRGGNTGELFF
TGTGCAAGTCGCTTTCCCTCGCGGGGGGGGAACACCGGGGAGCTGTTTTTT
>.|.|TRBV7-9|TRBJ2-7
CASSLSSYEQYF
TGTGCCAGCAGCCTGAGCTCCTACGAGCAGTACTTC
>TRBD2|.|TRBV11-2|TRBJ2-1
CASSYPTSLSYNEQFF
TGTGCCAGCAGCTACCCGACTAGCCTGAGCTACAATGAGCAGTTCTTC
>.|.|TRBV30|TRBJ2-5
CAWSGSGGGETQYF
TGTGCCTGGAGCGGGTCAGGGGGGGGTGAGACCCAGTACTTC
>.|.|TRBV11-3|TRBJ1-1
CASSLGVGAGNTEAFF
TGTGCCAGCAGCTTGGGAGTAGGGGCTGGGAACACTGAAGCTTTCTTT
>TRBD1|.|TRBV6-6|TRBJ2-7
CASSYSTGRIYEQYF
TGTGCCAGCAGTTACTCGACAGGGAGAATCTACGAGCAGTACTTC
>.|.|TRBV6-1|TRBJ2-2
CASRPAQPGELFF
TGTGCCAGCAGACCCGCACAACCGGGGGAGCTGTTTTTT
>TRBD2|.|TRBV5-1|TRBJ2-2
CASSPGTSGKNTGELFF
TGCGCCAGCAGCCCGGGGACTAGCGGGAAGAACACCGGGGAGCTGTTTTTT
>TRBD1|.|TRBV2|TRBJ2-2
CASRAGGAYTGELFF
TGTGCCAGCAGGGCAGGGGGCGCGTACACCGGGGAGCTGTTTTTT
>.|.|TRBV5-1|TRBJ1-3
CASSLVGISGNTIYF
TGCGCCAGCAGCTTGGTCGGGATCTCTGGAAACACCATATATTTT
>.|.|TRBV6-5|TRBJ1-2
CASSYSVGINYGYTF
TGTGCCAGCAGTTACTCGGTGGGAATTAACTATGGCTACACCTTC
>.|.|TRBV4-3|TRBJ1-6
CASSQDTATAVSSPLHF
TGCGCCAGCAGCCAAGACACGGCGACCGCGGTCAGCTCACCCCTCCACTTT
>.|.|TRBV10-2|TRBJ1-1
CASSESGIEAFF
TGCGCCAGCAGTGAGTCAGGGATTGAAGCTTTCTTT
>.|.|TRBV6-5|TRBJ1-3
CASSSPQSGNTIYF
TGTGCCAGCAGCTCACCCCAGTCTGGAAACACCATATATTTT
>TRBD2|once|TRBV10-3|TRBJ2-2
CAISAGTTYTGELFF
TGTGCCATCAGCGCCGGGACTACTTACACCGGGGAGCTGTTTTTT
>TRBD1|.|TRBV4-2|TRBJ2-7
CASSQVTGMTYEQYF
TGTGCCAGCAGCCAAGTGACAGGGATGACCTACGAGCAGTACTTC
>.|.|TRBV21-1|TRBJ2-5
CASTRGTQYF
TGTGCCAGCACCAGGGGGACCCAGTACTTC
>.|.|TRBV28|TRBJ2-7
CASSLWGEQYF
TGTGCCAGCAGTTTATGGGGCGAGCAGTACTTC
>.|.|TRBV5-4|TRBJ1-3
CASSLAGASSGNTIYF
TGTGCCAGCAGCTTGGCCGGCGCGAGCTCTGGAAACACCATATATTTT
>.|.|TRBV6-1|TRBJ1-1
CASSLGTEAFF
TGTGCCAGCAGTTTGGGCACTGAAGCTTTCTTT
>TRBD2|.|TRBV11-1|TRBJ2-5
CASSLGRLAGVTGETQYF
TGTGCCAGCAGCTTAGGTCGACTAGCGGGAGTAACCGGAGAGACCCAGTACTTC
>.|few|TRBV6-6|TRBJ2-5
CASSYLERTQYF
TGTGCCAGCAGTTACTTAGAGAGGACCCAGTACTTC